This entry describes one TCR beta chain. This entry comes from a study of blood T cell repertoires in COVID-19. Study background: The study drew acute and convalescent COVID-19 samples from the United States, Italy and Spain.

Original processing methods: For nucleated cells, counts were estimated from reference gene primer amplification. Generated by immunoSEQ multiplex PCR, the TCRdb table keeps only in-frame clones and is missing some. V, J and clone size are those of that table, while D and trimming were read from the DNA. Of more than 65,000 clones detected, about four fifths appear once; the ten largest clones hold roughly 6.3%. The V gene's germline CDR1 is LNHDA and CDR2 SQIVND (reference sequence). The CDR3 spans 12 residues. Trimming cost V 7 bases and J 7 bases, with 8 bases left between them. Material: peripheral blood. V usage is TRBV19 and J usage is TRBJ1-6; the D is unclear. This receptor was taken from a woman in her sixties with acute or convalescent COVID-19. The CDR3 reads CASNHRNSPLHF. The CDR3 DNA is TGTGCCAGTAACCATCGGAATTCACCCCTCCACTTT.